Sequencing of this T cell receptor (beta chain) was carried out in a study of cytomegalovirus exposure and HLA in healthy donors. Notes on this clone: The target antigen is unknown.

Researchers ran the PCR with 60 Vbeta and 13 Jbeta primers. Produced via immunoSEQ multiplex PCR; TCRdb's table is partial and in-frame only. Here the sample spans 150,000 to 200,000 clones, 82% being singletons. Study-level results: Most TCR sequences were uncommon, yet certain public TCRs appeared in many donors.

The CDR3 has 12 residues. V was trimmed by 5 bases and J by 5 bases, leaving 10 bases between them. Germline CDR1 and CDR2: SQVTM and ANQGSEA. The chain uses TRBV29-1 and TRBJ1-5, with D uncertain. The clonotype was recovered from a girl aged 2 to 10 in good health and CMV-seropositive. Sequencing was done on a sample of PBMCs. In nucleotides, the CDR3 is TGCAGCGTTTACGGGATCCATCAGCCCCAGCATTTT. It specifies CSVYGIHQPQHF.